These T cell receptor beta chains were read from a single sample in a study of shared clonotypes between healthy human individuals. Profiling relied on immunoSEQ multiplex PCR, and the TCRdb table lists in-frame clones only, not all of them. The data hold some 630,000 clones, with about two thirds observed a single time. The sample was memory CD4+ T cells sorted from blood. Every receptor here comes from a young woman in good health. Each CDR3 is given with its conserved first and last residue. Each record gives: CDR3 DNA, CDR3 protein, V gene, clone size, J gene, D gene. The D gene is left open where the match is weak. The size of a clone is reported for some rows only, either as once, few or many, or as a class for expanded clones.

CDR3nt: TGTGCCAGCTACGAGGGGGGAACCTCTGGGGCCAACGTCCTGACTTTC; CDR3aa: CASYEGGTSGANVLTF; v_gene: TRBV11-2; abundance: -; j_gene: TRBJ2-6; d_gene: -
CDR3nt: TGTGCCAGCAGGAGCGGGAGGGGATACATTCAGTACTTC; CDR3aa: CASRSGRGYIQYF; v_gene: TRBV28; abundance: -; j_gene: TRBJ2-4; d_gene: TRBD2
CDR3nt: TGTGCCAGCAGTAGAGCGGGGAGCTCCTACGAGCAGTACTTC; CDR3aa: CASSRAGSSYEQYF; v_gene: TRBV25-1; abundance: many; j_gene: TRBJ2-7; d_gene: TRBD2
CDR3nt: TGTGCCAGCAGCTTGCCGGGGGTCGAAAAACTGTTTTTT; CDR3aa: CASSLPGVEKLFF; v_gene: TRBV5-6; abundance: -; j_gene: TRBJ1-4; d_gene: -
CDR3nt: TGTGCCAGAACCGGGGGTAGGTCCTACAATGAGCAGTTCTTC; CDR3aa: CARTGGRSYNEQFF; v_gene: TRBV28; abundance: many; j_gene: TRBJ2-1; d_gene: -
CDR3nt: TGCGCCAGCAGCCTAGGGACAGGGGGGAACATTCAGTACTTC; CDR3aa: CASSLGTGGNIQYF; v_gene: TRBV5-1; abundance: -; j_gene: TRBJ2-4; d_gene: TRBD1
CDR3nt: TGCGCCAGCAGCCGGCAGTCCGGGACTAGCGGGAGGGCCATGAATAAAAATGAGCAGTTCTTC; CDR3aa: CASSRQSGTSGRAMNKNEQFF; v_gene: TRBV4-1; abundance: -; j_gene: TRBJ2-1; d_gene: TRBD2
CDR3nt: TGCAGTGCTGCTAAAGAGGAGGGCTACACCTTC; CDR3aa: CSAAKEEGYTF; v_gene: TRBV20-1; abundance: -; j_gene: TRBJ1-2; d_gene: -
CDR3nt: TGTGCCAGCAGCTTACAGGGGAGCAATTCACCCCTCCACTTT; CDR3aa: CASSLQGSNSPLHF; v_gene: TRBV5-6; abundance: -; j_gene: TRBJ1-6; d_gene: TRBD1
CDR3nt: TGTGCCAGCAGTTACGGCAGGGGGTATAACGAGCAGTACTTC; CDR3aa: CASSYGRGYNEQYF; v_gene: TRBV6-5; abundance: -; j_gene: TRBJ2-7; d_gene: TRBD1